These T cell receptor beta chains were read from a single sample in a study of human T cells and chemical hapten exposure. TCRdb re-analysed the RACE reads in MiXCR, keeping a single row per CDR3 protein. The table shows more than 70,000 distinct CDR3 sequences, with under 13% occurring only once. The source material was whole blood, sampled in connection with sensitization to the hapten diphenylcyclopropenone (DPC). All receptors come from a woman between 25 and 40 years old with alopecia areata. Some clones in this sample may be carry-over from other donors' samples. The CDR3 runs from the conserved cysteine through the conserved F or W. The D gene is left open where the match is weak. Size is stated for part of the rows, as once, few or many counts, or as a class when the clone is expanded.

abundance	j_gene	d_gene	v_gene	CDR3nt	CDR3aa
many	TRBJ2-2	-	TRBV28	TGTGCCAGCACCGGGGTCGCCGGGGAGCTGTTTTTT	CASTGVAGELFF
few	TRBJ1-1	-	TRBV12-5	TGTGCTAGTGGTCAACGGGGATTACACGCTGAAGCTTTCTTT	CASGQRGLHAEAFF
few	TRBJ2-1	-	TRBV5-6	TGTGCCAGCCGCCGGGACGGCGGAGCATACAATGAGCAGTTCTTC	CASRRDGGAYNEQFF
many	TRBJ1-1	-	TRBV6-2/TRBV6-3	TGTGCCAGCAGGGGCTCGACAATGAACACTGAAGCTTTCTTT	CASRGSTMNTEAFF
-	TRBJ2-3	TRBD2	TRBV24-1	TGTGCCACCAGTTCTAGCGGGAGGGGTGGCACAGATACGCAGTATTTT	CATSSSGRGGTDTQYF
few	TRBJ2-6	TRBD1	TRBV12-3/TRBV12-4	TGTGCCAGCGGGACAGGGTACTCTGGGGCCAACGTCCTGACTTTC	CASGTGYSGANVLTF
-	TRBJ2-7	TRBD2	TRBV19	TGTGCCAGTAGGTTGGGAGGGCCGACCTACGAGCAGTACTTC	CASRLGGPTYEQYF
few	TRBJ1-4	-	TRBV28	TGTGCCAGCAGTTTGGGAGGGCGCATTGAAAAACTGTTTTTT	CASSLGGRIEKLFF
-	TRBJ1-1	-	TRBV6-6	TGTGCCAGCAGTTACAAGACAGCTGAAGCTTTCTTT	CASSYKTAEAFF
many	TRBJ1-6	-	TRBV6-5	TGTGCCAGCAGAAAAAGACAGGTCGATAATTCACCCCTCCACTTT	CASRKRQVDNSPLHF
many	TRBJ1-5	-	TRBV7-9	TGTGCCAGCAGCGCCCAAGAATCGTCGCCCCAGCATTTT	CASSAQESSPQHF
few	TRBJ2-1	-	TRBV28	TGTGCCAGCAGCTCTGAGACTAAACACAATGAGCAGTTCTTC	CASSSETKHNEQFF
many	TRBJ2-7	TRBD2	TRBV6-2/TRBV6-3	TGTGCCAGCAGTCGACTAGCGCACGAGCAGTACTTC	CASSRLAHEQYF
many	TRBJ1-6	-	TRBV6-4	TGTGCCAGCAGTCTTGAGGAGAGATCACCCCTCCACTTT	CASSLEERSPLHF
many	TRBJ2-3	-	TRBV29-1	TGCAGCGTGCCGCAGGGCCGCGGGCAGTATTTT	CSVPQGRGQYF
-	TRBJ2-1	-	TRBV7-6	TGTGCCAGCAGCTCGTCCCAGGGGTTCGGTGAGCAGTTCTTC	CASSSSQGFGEQFF
many	TRBJ1-1	-	TRBV7-3	TGTGCCAGCAGCTTAAGGCGGGCAGACACTGAAGCTTTCTTT	CASSLRRADTEAFF
many	TRBJ1-2	TRBD1	TRBV28	TGTGCCAGCAGTTTAACGGACAGGGGTGGCTACACCTTC	CASSLTDRGGYTF
many	TRBJ2-3	TRBD2	TRBV20-1	TGCAGTGCTAGAGTGCAACTCCCCGGGACTAGCGGCACAGATACGCAGTATTTT	CSARVQLPGTSGTDTQYF
many	TRBJ2-6	-	TRBV7-6	TGTGCCAGCAGCCCCCCCTCGTTGCGCTCTGGGGCCAACGTCCTGACTTTC	CASSPPSLRSGANVLTF
many	TRBJ1-2	-	TRBV24-1	TGTGCCACCAGTGAGACCCCGGACAGAGCCGGTCGTCATGGCTACACCTTC	CATSETPDRAGRHGYTF
many	TRBJ1-1	-	TRBV12-3/TRBV12-4	TGTGCCAGCAGTTTAGCGGGGGGGCCGCTTGAAGCTTTCTTT	CASSLAGGPLEAFF
many	TRBJ2-1	-	TRBV3-1	TGTGCCAGCAGCCAAGATCGCTGGGAGGGGGACAATGAGCAGTTCTTC	CASSQDRWEGDNEQFF
-	TRBJ2-7	TRBD2	TRBV4-3	TGCGCCAGCAGCCAAGGACTAGCGGCAACGTACGAGCAGTACTTC	CASSQGLAATYEQYF
many	TRBJ2-5	TRBD1	TRBV7-3	TGTGCCAGCAGCTTAACCCCGACAGGGGAAGAGACCCAGTACTTC	CASSLTPTGEETQYF
-	TRBJ2-1	-	TRBV20-1	TGCAGTGCTTCACCGACTAGCTCCTACAATGAGCAGTTCTTC	CSASPTSSYNEQFF
-	TRBJ2-7	-	TRBV5-5	TGTGCCAGCAGCTTGGGGGTTTCCATCTACTACGAGCAGTACTTC	CASSLGVSIYYEQYF
many	TRBJ1-2	-	TRBV28	TGTGCCAGCAGTCCCGGGGGGGGCTACTATGGCTACACCTTC	CASSPGGGYYGYTF
-	TRBJ1-1	-	TRBV5-1	TGCGCCAGCAGCTTGCAGGGTTCCGACACTGAAGCTTTCTTT	CASSLQGSDTEAFF
-	TRBJ1-5	TRBD1	TRBV28	TGTGCCAGCAGTTTTAAACAGGGGAGAAATCAGCCCCAGCATTTT	CASSFKQGRNQPQHF
-	TRBJ2-7	-	TRBV28	TGTGCCAGCACTAGAGACAAAAAGAGCACCTACGAGCAGTACTTC	CASTRDKKSTYEQYF
many	TRBJ1-5	TRBD1	TRBV20-1	TGCAGTGCTAGAGCGCAGGGGGAAGATCAGCCCCAGCATTTT	CSARAQGEDQPQHF
few	TRBJ2-1	-	TRBV27	TGTGCCAGCAGTGTGGGCTTTTCCTACAATGAGCAGTTCTTC	CASSVGFSYNEQFF
few	TRBJ1-1	-	TRBV6-1	TGTGCCAACCAGGAAAGGGGCATGAACACTGAAGCTTTCTTT	CANQERGMNTEAFF
many	TRBJ2-3	TRBD2	TRBV28	TGTGCCAGCAGTTCAATCACTAGCGGGAGGCGTACGCAGTATTTT	CASSSITSGRRTQYF
few	TRBJ2-1	TRBD2	TRBV6-5	TGTGCCAGCAGGAACGGCGGGGGGACCTACAATGAGCAGTTCTTC	CASRNGGGTYNEQFF
-	TRBJ1-5	-	TRBV19	TGTGCCAGTAGTTGGACAGAGTTTGCTCAGCCCCAGCATTTT	CASSWTEFAQPQHF
few	TRBJ2-1	-	TRBV6-5	TGTGCCAGCAGGGTAACTAGTGTCAATGAGCAGTTCTTC	CASRVTSVNEQFF
-	TRBJ2-3	-	TRBV6-1	TGTGCCAGCAGTGAATCGGGGTCGAGCACAGATACGCAGTATTTT	CASSESGSSTDTQYF
-	TRBJ1-2	-	TRBV20-1	TGCAGTGCCGACCCGGTCCGCTTTGGGGGAGGCTACACCTTC	CSADPVRFGGGYTF
-	TRBJ2-3	-	TRBV5-8	TGTGCCAGCAGCCGCCGAGTGAGGCAGACAGATACGCAGTATTTT	CASSRRVRQTDTQYF
-	TRBJ2-1	-	TRBV28	TGTGCCAGCAGTAGGACCCGTCAGCATGAGCAGTTCTTC	CASSRTRQHEQFF
few	TRBJ1-1	TRBD1	TRBV19	TGTGCCAGTAGTAGGCAGGGGGCTGCAGCTTTCTTT	CASSRQGAAAFF
few	TRBJ2-3	-	TRBV4-1	TGCGCCAGCAGCCCAGGAGGAGATACGCAGTATTTT	CASSPGGDTQYF
few	TRBJ2-2	-	TRBV27	TGTGCCAGCAGCCCCTGGGGGGCCGGGGAGCTGTTTTTT	CASSPWGAGELFF
-	TRBJ1-5	-	TRBV21-1	TGTGCCAGCAGCCTCCCCATCTCCCAGCCCCAGCATTTT	CASSLPISQPQHF
-	TRBJ1-1	-	TRBV5-1	TGCGCCAGCAGGAACTCAGAGAACACTGAAGCTTTCTTT	CASRNSENTEAFF
few	TRBJ2-3	-	TRBV29-1	TGCAGCGTTGAAAGAAGACTCGCAGATACGCAGTATTTT	CSVERRLADTQYF
many	TRBJ1-1	TRBD1	TRBV7-2	TGTGCCAGCAGCTACTCGACAGGGTTGAGCACTGAAGCTTTCTTT	CASSYSTGLSTEAFF
many	TRBJ1-1	-	TRBV29-1	TGCAGCGTTGGGGGCACTGAAGCTTTCTTT	CSVGGTEAFF